Each of the 17 T cell receptor beta chains below was sequenced from the same sample in a study of cytomegalovirus exposure and HLA in healthy donors. PCR involved 60 Vbeta and 13 Jbeta primers. Generated by immunoSEQ multiplex PCR, the TCRdb table keeps only in-frame clones and is missing some. The sample has 100,000 to 150,000 clones; approximately 80% are singletons. Source material: PBMCs. Every receptor here comes from a girl aged 2-9 years in good health and CMV-seronegative.

This clone was seen more than once but under ten times. The chain combines TRBV4-1 with TRBJ2-7; TRBD2 might be the D (6 bases). Between the trimmed V and J ends, which lost 3 bases and 2 bases, there was a span of 17 bases. The germline CDR1 and CDR2 sequences are MGHRA and YSYEKL. The CDR3 spans 16 residues. CDR3 in DNA: TGCGCCAGCAGCCACTCCATCGGGACGGGGGCCTACGAGCAGTACTTC. It encodes CASSHSIGTGAYEQYF.

The chain has TRBV30 and TRBJ2-7, with D possibly matching TRBD1 (6 bases). Per germline, CDR1 GTSNPN and CDR2 SVGIG (reference sequence). The CDR3 runs 15 residues. The V gene lost 4 bases and the J gene lost 0 bases, with 16 bases spanning the gap. The CDR3 loop reads CAWTSPDSSSYEQYF. The CDR3 coding sequence is TGTGCCTGGACCTCCCCGGACAGTAGCTCCTACGAGCAGTACTTC.

The chain combines TRBV2 with TRBJ1-5; 7 bases agree with TRBD1. The CDR3 spans 15 residues. V trimming: 4 bases; J trimming: 2 bases; junction bases outside the gene matches: 5. Germline values: CDR1 SNHLY, CDR2 FYNNEI. CDR3 in DNA: TGTGCCAGCAGTGTAACAGGGGTCGGCAATCAGCCCCAGCATTTT. Residues: CASSVTGVGNQPQHF.

Comments on this clone: No conserved phenylalanine or tryptophan is present at the end of the CDR3, so a read error is the likely explanation. The chain couples TRBV5-8 to TRBJ2-3; TRBD1 agrees at 9 bases. Germline V lookup: CDR1 SGHTS, CDR2 YDEGEE. With 4 bases clipped from V and 5 bases from J, the junction kept 5 bases outside the gene matches. This CDR3 is built from 14 residues. The CDR3 DNA reads as TGTGCCAGCAGCCGGGGACAGGGCATAGATACGCAGTATTGT. As protein: CASSRGQGIDTQYC.

In nucleotides, the CDR3 is TGTGCCAGCAGTGATAGAGGGACAGGGTTGGATACTGAAGCTTTCTTT. This codes for CASSDRGTGLDTEAFF. The V call is TRBV25-1, the J call TRBJ1-1; TRBD1 agrees at 9 bases. The germline CDR1 and CDR2 sequences are MGHDK and SYGVNS. The CDR3 covers 16 residues. The junction had 10 bases not matched to a gene; V was cut back by 3 bases and J by 5 bases.

The gene calls are TRBV27 and TRBJ2-7, with 11 positions matching TRBD1. The junction had 5 bases not matched to a gene; V was cut back by 3 bases and J by 1 base. The CDR3 covers 16 residues. Germline CDR1 MNHEY, CDR2 SMNVEV (reference sequence). DNA of the CDR3: TGTGCCAGCAGTTTGTCGGGACAGGGGGAATCCTACGAGCAGTACTTC. Amino acids: CASSLSGQGESYEQYF.

The CDR3 coding sequence is TGTGCCAGCTTACAACAGGGGGCGAACACTGAAGCTTTCTTT. Translating gives CASLQQGANTEAFF. This chain joins TRBV18 and TRBJ1-1; 9 bases line up with TRBD1. The germline CDR1 and CDR2 sequences are KGHSH and LQKENI. Trimming at V came to 7 bases and at J to 1 base, leaving 4 bases not matched to a gene. This CDR3 is built from 14 residues.

This clone was counted only a few times. This sequence joins TRBV7-9 and TRBJ1-5; D remains unclear. Germline V CDR1 and CDR2: SEHNR, FQNEAQ (reference sequence). There are 13 residues in the CDR3. V was trimmed by 5 bases and J by 5 bases, leaving 10 bases between them. The chain's CDR3 is CASSPDGDQPQHF. The CDR3 DNA follows: TGTGCCAGCAGCCCGGACGGGGATCAGCCCCAGCATTTT.

This chain uses TRBV5-6 with TRBJ1-1, with D perhaps matching TRBD1 (6 bases). In germline, CDR1 is SGHDT, CDR2 YYEEEE. The CDR3 runs 13 residues. Trimming took 3 bases from V and 10 from J, leaving 16 bases between them. This CDR3 reads CASSSVAIQGAFF. The DNA of the CDR3 is TGTGCCAGCAGCTCTGTCGCCATACAGGGAGCTTTCTTT.

The chain recombines TRBV29-1 with TRBJ1-1; 10 bases fit TRBD1. V lost 5 bases, J lost 1 base, and 7 bases stayed unmatched. The CDR3 spans 15 residues. Per germline, CDR1 SQVTM and CDR2 ANQGSEA. The chain's CDR3 is CSVYGTGATNTEAFF. As DNA, the CDR3 is TGCAGCGTTTACGGGACAGGGGCGACGAACACTGAAGCTTTCTTT.

This chain links TRBV6-4 with TRBJ2-3, with 8 bases fitting TRBD1. Germline CDR1 MRHNA, CDR2 SNTAGT. CDR3 length: 15 amino acids. Trimming cost V 0 bases and J 1 base; bases outside gene matches: 0. The CDR3 DNA sequence: TGTGCCAGCAGTGACTCGGGACAGGGCACAGATACGCAGTATTTT. This gives the protein CASSDSGQGTDTQYF.

The chain carries TRBV11-2 and TRBJ2-7; D perhaps matches TRBD1 (5 bases). Germline V gene sequence: CDR1 SGHAT, CDR2 FQNNGV. Trimming pared 4 bases from V and 0 bases from J, leaving 13 bases between. The CDR3 contains 15 residues. CDR3 sequence reads: CASSSGILSSYEQYF. The CDR3 coding sequence is TGTGCCAGCAGCTCAGGGATCTTAAGCTCCTACGAGCAGTACTTC.

V and J are TRBV7-9 and TRBJ1-2; TRBD1 is a possible D gene (5 bases). This CDR3 is built from 15 residues. Looked up from germline, CDR1 is SEHNR and CDR2 is FQNEAQ (reference sequence). V was pared by 1 base and J by 8 bases, with 17 bases between. The CDR3 spells CASSLEGQGIGGYTF. The CDR3 coding sequence is TGTGCCAGCAGCTTAGAGGGGCAGGGAATAGGCGGCTACACCTTC.

This clone turned up a few times. The chain links TRBV9 to TRBJ2-3, with a tentative D call TRBD1 (5 bases). The V and J ends lost 0 bases and 0 bases respectively, with 11 bases between them. Germline assignment: CDR1 SGDLS and CDR2 YYNGEE. The CDR3 has 16 residues. CDR3 sequence (DNA): TGTGCCAGCAGCGTAGTGGCAGGGCCCAGCACAGATACGCAGTATTTT. This gives the protein CASSVVAGPSTDTQYF.

The chain combines TRBV18 with TRBJ2-7; TRBD1 agrees at 8 bases. The germline gives CDR1 KGHSH, CDR2 LQKENI. J gave up 6 bases and V 6 bases, and 7 bases lay outside the gene matches. The CDR3 has 13 residues. CDR3 in DNA: TGTGCCAGCTCCCAACAGGGGACAGGCGAGCAGTACTTC. Protein product: CASSQQGTGEQYF.

The rearrangement joins TRBV7-9 to TRBJ2-7, with TRBD2 matching 14 bases. This CDR3 has 15 amino acids. Germline V lookup: CDR1 SEHNR, CDR2 FQNEAQ (reference sequence). V dropped 1 base and J dropped 6; count of bases not matched to a gene: 2. The CDR3 loop reads CASSLEGTSGSEQYF. The CDR3 DNA reads TGTGCCAGCAGCTTAGAGGGGACTAGCGGGAGCGAGCAGTACTTC. Combining the CDR3 with reference TRBV7-9 and TRBJ2-7 gives the whole variable domain DTGVSQNPRHKITKRGQNVTFRCDPISEHNRLYWYRQTLGQGPEFLTYFQNEAQLEKSRLLSDRFSAERPKGSFSTLEIQRTEQGDSAMYLCASSLEGTSGSEQYFGPGTRLTVT.

The chain uses TRBV7-8 and TRBJ1-2; no clear D. From germline, CDR1 is SGHVS and CDR2 FQNEAQ. V gave up 7 bases and J gave up 4 bases, with 13 bases separating them. This CDR3 spans 13 amino acids. CDR3 bases: TGTGCCAGCACGGAGGCAAGTGCCTATGGCTACACCTTC. Translating it yields CASTEASAYGYTF.